What follows are 15 T cell receptor beta chains derived from one specimen sequenced in a study of T cell responses to AZD1222 COVID-19 vaccine. Clones were sequenced by immunoSEQ multiplex PCR, and TCRdb holds only the in-frame ones, with some missing. The sample lists 180,000 or so clones; around nine tenths were seen once. The material was peripheral blood, obtained on day 0 of AZD1222 vaccination. The receptors come from an adult in good health.

With respect to this clone: Other nucleotide sequences in the sample specify the same CDR3. The genes are TRBV18 and TRBJ1-2, with D hard to call. Germline V lookup: CDR1 KGHSH, CDR2 LQKENI. The CDR3 length is 13 residues. Deletions cut 6 bases from V and 2 bases from J, with 10 bases between. The CDR3 reads CASSPQENYGYTF. The CDR3, as DNA: TGTGCCAGCTCCCCCCAGGAAAACTATGGCTACACCTTC.

This chain links TRBV5-5 with TRBJ1-5, with D maybe TRBD1 (6 bases). From germline, CDR1 is SGHKS and CDR2 YYEKEE (reference sequence). V was clipped by 2 bases and J by 5 bases, with 11 bases between them. CDR3 length equals 14 residues. CDR3 loop: CASSLQQGHQPQHF. The CDR3 DNA reads TGTGCCAGCAGCTTACAACAGGGACATCAGCCCCAGCATTTT.

V gene TRBV7-9 combines with J gene TRBJ1-5; 9 nucleotides align to TRBD1. This CDR3 is built from 15 residues. CDR1 is SEHNR and CDR2 is FQNEAQ in the germline V gene (reference sequence). Unmatched junction bases numbered 5, after V lost 4 bases and J lost 4 bases. The CDR3 region has the DNA TGTGCCAGCAGCTCGCCGGGGACAGGGAATCAGCCCCAGCATTTT. This translates into CASSSPGTGNQPQHF.

The chain uses TRBV3-1 (or the pseudogene TRBV3-2) and TRBJ2-5, with D perhaps assigned TRBD1 or TRBD2 (5 bases each). CDR1 LGHDT and CDR2 YNNKEL come from the germline V gene (reference sequence). The CDR3 loop spans 17 amino acids. V was shortened by 0 bases and J by 5 bases, with 19 bases between the two germline ends. The CDR3, as DNA: TGTGCCAGCAGCCAAGAGGGGCACCGACGCGGGCGGGAGACCCAGTACTTC. This gives the protein CASSQEGHRRGRETQYF.

The V call is TRBV27, the J call TRBJ2-7, with 7 bases identical to TRBD2. V gave up 5 bases and J gave up 2 bases; unmatched junction bases: 6. This CDR3 comprises 14 residues. The V gene's germline CDR1 is MNHEY and CDR2 SMNVEV (reference sequence). The CDR3 is CASSVGGSAYEQYF. For the CDR3, the DNA is TGTGCCAGCAGTGTAGGCGGGAGCGCCTACGAGCAGTACTTC.

The chain has TRBV11-2 and TRBJ2-4; no clear D. CDR1 and CDR2 from the germline V gene are SGHAT and FQNNGV. Trimming took 5 bases from V and 8 from J, leaving 10 bases between them. This CDR3 comprises 12 residues. CDR3 region: CASSALRDIQYF. The CDR3, as DNA: TGTGCCAGCAGCGCTCTTAGGGACATTCAGTACTTC.

This clone was picked up a small number of times. The chain links TRBV5-1 to TRBJ1-6, with 7 bases matching TRBD1. Germline V lookup: CDR1 SGHRS, CDR2 YFSETQ. With 2 bases clipped from V and 4 bases from J, the junction kept 3 bases outside the gene matches. The CDR3 has 15 amino acids. The CDR3 nucleotides are TGCGCCAGCAGCTTCGCGACAGGGTATAATTCACCCCTCCACTTT. This encodes CASSFATGYNSPLHF.

This clone was observed a handful of times. The rearrangement uses TRBV5-1 and TRBJ2-7, with 7 bases aligning to TRBD1. From germline, CDR1 is SGHRS and CDR2 YFSETQ. After removal of 4 bases from V and 3 bases from J, the junction contained 7 bases not matched to a gene. The CDR3 is 14 residues long. The CDR3 coding sequence is TGCGCCAGCAGCCCCCCGGGACAGCACTACGAGCAGTACTTC. Translated: CASSPPGQHYEQYF.

The rearrangement joins TRBV25-1 to TRBJ1-1; no reliable D call. The CDR3 consists of 13 residues. The V gene lost 3 bases and the J gene lost 5 bases, with 10 bases spanning the gap. CDR1 is MGHDK, CDR2 SYGVNS, per germline. CDR3 region: CASSDSDWTEAFF. The CDR3 DNA reads as TGTGCCAGCAGTGATTCCGACTGGACTGAAGCTTTCTTT.

The rearrangement joins TRBV27 to TRBJ2-7; 8 bases match TRBD2. The germline V gene encodes CDR1 MNHEY and CDR2 SMNVEV (reference sequence). V lost 5 bases, J lost 4 bases, and 10 bases stayed unmatched. CDR3 size: 15 residues. This chain's CDR3 is CASSPVVTSAYEQYF. Written as DNA, the CDR3 is TGTGCCAGCAGTCCGGTCGTGACTAGCGCATACGAGCAGTACTTC.

The chain links TRBV5-4 to TRBJ2-7, with D tentatively TRBD1 (6 bases). With 2 bases removed from V and 2 bases from J, the gap between germline ends came to 8 bases. This CDR3 has 13 amino acids. Germline lookup yields CDR1 SGHNT and CDR2 YYREEE (reference sequence). The chain's CDR3 is CASSFTGTYEQYF. The CDR3 DNA sequence: TGTGCCAGCAGCTTTACAGGGACCTACGAGCAGTACTTC.

This chain connects TRBV5-1 to TRBJ2-6, with D perhaps matching TRBD1 (5 bases). The V end lost 0 bases, the J end lost 1 base, and 5 bases lay between the germline ends. Looked up from germline, CDR1 is SGHRS and CDR2 is YFSETQ. The CDR3 consists of 15 residues. The CDR3 DNA reads TGCGCCAGCAGCTTGGAGGGGTCTGGGGCCAACGTCCTGACTTTC. It specifies CASSLEGSGANVLTF.

This sequence joins TRBV18 and TRBJ1-2; D gene uncertain. Germline V gives CDR1 KGHSH, CDR2 LQKENI. CDR3 length: 12 residues. Trimming pared 2 bases from V and 7 bases from J, leaving 8 bases between. In DNA form, the CDR3 reads TGTGCCAGCTCACCAGGAGGTTTTGGCTACACCTTC. Residues: CASSPGGFGYTF. Filled out from reference TRBV18 and TRBJ1-2, the complete variable domain reads NAGVMQNPRHLVRRRGQEARLRCSPMKGHSHVYWYRQLPEEGLKFMVYLQKENIIDESGMPKERFSAEFPKEGPSILRIQQVVRGDSAAYFCASSPGGFGYTFGSGTRLTVV.

This clone was seen a handful of times. The V call is TRBV30, the J call TRBJ2-7; 8 nucleotides agree with TRBD2. Germline V CDR1 and CDR2: GTSNPN, SVGIG (reference sequence). The CDR3 totals 14 residues. Unmatched junction bases numbered 8, after V lost 2 bases and J lost 5 bases. CDR3 protein: CAWSHGRASNEQYF. CDR3 bases: TGTGCCTGGAGTCACGGGAGGGCCTCGAACGAGCAGTACTTC.

The gene calls are TRBV10-2 and TRBJ2-1; D is ambiguous. This CDR3 has 14 amino acids. The V end lost 8 bases, the J end lost 2 bases, and 13 bases lay between the germline ends. The V gene's germline CDR1 is WSHSY and CDR2 SAAADI. The CDR3 DNA follows: TGCGCCAGCTATGGAGTAGGGACCTACAATGAGCAGTTCTTC. Its translation is CASYGVGTYNEQFF.